The entry that follows covers one TCR beta chain sequence. Its antigen is undetermined. Using immunoSEQ multiplex PCR, the repertoire was profiled, and TCRdb retains in-frame clones only, with some absent. The repertoire consists of just over 55,000 clones, with about four fifths occurring once and the leading ten covering about 4.4%. This sample was included in a study of vaccination effects on CD4 cells after COVID-19. Whole-study context: Samples that were drawn after vaccination came a median of 72 days after the second dose.

General study results and limits: Marked clonal contraction of both clone types appeared late after vaccination.

The CDR3 totals 13 residues. V lost 4 bases and J lost 7; bases outside the gene matches: 8. Germline CDR1 SGHNT, CDR2 YYREEE (reference sequence). Isolation of CD4+ T cells took place after about 10 days of culture. Each participant received a vaccine that was either BNT162b2 or mRNA-1273, given as two doses. All vaccine recipients tested negative for nucleocapsid antibodies and had never contracted SARS-CoV-2 infection. The clonotype originates from a human donor who received a COVID-19 vaccine. Material: CD4+ T cells from PBMCs cultured without peptide, obtained after COVID-19 vaccination. J is TRBJ2-7 and V is TRBV5-4; 7 bases fit TRBD1. Here the CDR3 reads CASSLETGREQYF. The CDR3 DNA sequence: TGTGCCAGCAGCCTCGAGACAGGGCGGGAGCAGTACTTC.